This T cell receptor (beta chain) was identified during a study of Graves' ophthalmopathy and Graves' hyperthyroidism. In donors with ophthalmopathy, activity was moderate-to-severe, with CAS ≥3, NOSPECS ≥4 and duration under 3 months. The diagnosis combined clinical symptoms, thyroxine, TRAb, thyroid ultrasound and orbital computed tomography scans. The CDR3 extends over 13 amino acids. V lost 4 bases, J lost 1 base, and 8 bases lay in between. Germline CDR1 MNHEY, CDR2 SMNVEV (reference sequence). The sequenced template was RNA, covering the TCR beta CDR3 region. Second-round multiplex PCR came after a first-round RT-PCR that employed HTBI primers. TCRdb passed the multiplex PCR reads through MiXCR, listing each CDR3 protein once. Of around 340,000 distinct CDR3 sequences listed, roughly a sixth are singletons. Study-wide findings and caveats: Detection in blood was also observed for most expanded thyroid clonotypes above 0.001 frequency.

At least ten counts were recorded for this clonotype. Antigen unknown. Specimen: peripheral blood. The chain carries TRBV27 and TRBJ2-7; D remains ambiguous. This clonotype originated in an adult man with Graves' ophthalmopathy. Written as DNA, the CDR3 is TGTGCCAGCAGTTCGACGGTTTCCTACGAGCAGTACTTC. It translates to CASSSTVSYEQYF.